This T cell receptor beta chain stems from a study of response to subunit inactivated influenza vaccine. MiXCR was run by TCRdb on the RT-PCR reads, yielding one entry per CDR3 protein. The sample lists 500,000 or so distinct CDR3 sequences, over 9.5% occurring once. In its sample, this clonotype was seen a few times. The sequenced sample was PBMCs from blood, obtained roughly 46 days after vaccination. The receptor was isolated from a man aged 50-59 years who received an inactivated influenza vaccine.

The CDR3 sequence is CSARGGQPQHF. As DNA, the CDR3 is TGCAGTGCTAGGGGGGGTCAGCCCCAGCATTTT. The genes are TRBV20-1 and TRBJ1-5; D might be TRBD1 (5 bases). The CDR3 sequence is 11 residues long. Trimming left V 3 bases short and J 6 bases short, with 6 bases between. Per germline, CDR1 DFQATT and CDR2 SNEGSKA (reference sequence).